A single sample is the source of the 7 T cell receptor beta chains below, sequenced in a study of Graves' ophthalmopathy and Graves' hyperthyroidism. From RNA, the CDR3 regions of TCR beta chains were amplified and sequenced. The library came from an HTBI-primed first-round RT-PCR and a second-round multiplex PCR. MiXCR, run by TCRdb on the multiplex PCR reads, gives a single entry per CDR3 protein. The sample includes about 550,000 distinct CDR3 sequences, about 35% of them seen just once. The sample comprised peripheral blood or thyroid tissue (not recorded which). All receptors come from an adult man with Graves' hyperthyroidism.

The CDR3 region is CASSQADRLSGNTIYF. The DNA of the CDR3 is TGTGCCAGCAGCCAAGCCGACAGACTCTCTGGAAACACCATATATTTT. The V and J genes are TRBV5-4 and TRBJ1-3; D is perhaps TRBD1 (5 bases). V was trimmed by 4 bases and J by 0 bases, leaving 14 bases between them. Germline loops: CDR1 SGHNT, CDR2 YYREEE (reference sequence). The CDR3 covers 16 residues.

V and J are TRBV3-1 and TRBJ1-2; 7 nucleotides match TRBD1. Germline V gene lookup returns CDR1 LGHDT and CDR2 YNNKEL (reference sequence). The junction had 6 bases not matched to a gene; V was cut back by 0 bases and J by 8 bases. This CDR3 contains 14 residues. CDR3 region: CASSQEHRGGGYTF. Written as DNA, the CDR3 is TGTGCCAGCAGCCAAGAACACAGGGGAGGCGGCTACACCTTC.

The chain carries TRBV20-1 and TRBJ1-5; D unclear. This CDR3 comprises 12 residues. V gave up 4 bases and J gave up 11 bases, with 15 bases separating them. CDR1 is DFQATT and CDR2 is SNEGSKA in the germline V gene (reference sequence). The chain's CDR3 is CSATLAGVTQHF. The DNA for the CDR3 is TGCAGTGCTACGTTAGCGGGAGTGACCCAGCATTTT.

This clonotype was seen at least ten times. CDR3 sequence: CASSAQIGGQAEAFF. In DNA, the CDR3 is TGTGCCAGCAGTGCGCAAATAGGGGGTCAGGCTGAAGCTTTCTTT. The chain has TRBV2 and TRBJ1-1; tentatively, D is TRBD1 (6 bases). Germline values: CDR1 SNHLY, CDR2 FYNNEI. The CDR3 covers 15 residues. V gave up 4 bases and J gave up 6 bases, with 18 bases separating them. Based on the CDR3 plus reference TRBV2 and TRBJ1-1, the full variable domain is EPEVTQTPSHQVTQMGQEVILRCVPISNHLYFYWYRQILGQKVEFLVSFYNNEISEKSEIFDDQFSVERPDGSNFTLKIRSTKLEDSAMYFCASSAQIGGQAEAFFGQGTRLTVV.

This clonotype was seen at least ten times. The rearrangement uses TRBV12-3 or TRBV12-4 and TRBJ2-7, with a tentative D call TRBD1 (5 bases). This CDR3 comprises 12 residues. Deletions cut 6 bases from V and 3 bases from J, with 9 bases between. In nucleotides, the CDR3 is TGTGCCAGCAGCCAAAGGGGCTACGAGCAGTACTTC. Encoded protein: CASSQRGYEQYF.

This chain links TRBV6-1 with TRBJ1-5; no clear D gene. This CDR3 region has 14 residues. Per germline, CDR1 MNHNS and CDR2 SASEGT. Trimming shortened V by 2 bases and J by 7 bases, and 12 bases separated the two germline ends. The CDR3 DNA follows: TGTGCCAGCAGTGAAAGGGTAGCTCGCCAGCCCCAGCATTTT. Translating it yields CASSERVARQPQHF.

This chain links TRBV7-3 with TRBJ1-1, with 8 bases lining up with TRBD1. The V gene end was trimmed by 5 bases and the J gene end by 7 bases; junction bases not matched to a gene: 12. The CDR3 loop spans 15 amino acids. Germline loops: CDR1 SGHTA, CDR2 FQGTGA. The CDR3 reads CASSPGQAEIVEAFF. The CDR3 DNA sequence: TGTGCCAGCAGCCCGGGACAGGCAGAAATAGTTGAAGCTTTCTTT.